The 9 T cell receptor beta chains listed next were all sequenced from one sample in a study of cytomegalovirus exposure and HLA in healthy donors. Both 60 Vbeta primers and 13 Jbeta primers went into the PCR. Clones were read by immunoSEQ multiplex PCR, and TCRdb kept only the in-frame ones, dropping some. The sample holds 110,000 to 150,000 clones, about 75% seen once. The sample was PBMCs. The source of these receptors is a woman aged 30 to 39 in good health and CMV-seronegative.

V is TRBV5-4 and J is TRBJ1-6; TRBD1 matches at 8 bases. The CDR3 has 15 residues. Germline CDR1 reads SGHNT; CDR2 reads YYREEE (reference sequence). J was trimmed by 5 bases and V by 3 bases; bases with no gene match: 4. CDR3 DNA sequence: TGTGCCAGCAGCTCACCGGGACAGGATAATTCACCCCTCCACTTT. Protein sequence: CASSSPGQDNSPLHF.

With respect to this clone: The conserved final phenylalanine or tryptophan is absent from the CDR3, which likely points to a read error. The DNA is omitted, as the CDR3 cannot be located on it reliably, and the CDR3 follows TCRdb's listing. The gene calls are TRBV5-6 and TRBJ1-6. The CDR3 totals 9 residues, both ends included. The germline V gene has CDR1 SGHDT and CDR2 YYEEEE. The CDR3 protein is CASSSRGPR.

The CDR3 sequence: CAWSAGQGWNTEAFF. CDR3 DNA sequence: TGTGCCTGGAGTGCGGGACAGGGGTGGAACACTGAAGCTTTCTTT. The genes are TRBV30 and TRBJ1-1, with TRBD1 identical over 10 bases. Germline CDR1 reads GTSNPN; CDR2 reads SVGIG (reference sequence). Trimming cost V 1 base and J 1 base; bases outside gene matches: 3. The CDR3 has 15 residues.

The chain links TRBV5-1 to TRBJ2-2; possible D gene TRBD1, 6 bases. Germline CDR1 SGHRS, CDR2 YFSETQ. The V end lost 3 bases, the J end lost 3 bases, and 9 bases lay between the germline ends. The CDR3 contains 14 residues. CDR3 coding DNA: TGCGCCAGCAGCTACGGACAGTACACCGGGGAGCTGTTTTTT. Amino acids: CASSYGQYTGELFF. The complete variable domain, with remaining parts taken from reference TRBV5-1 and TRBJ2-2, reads KAGVTQTPRYLIKTRGQQVTLSCSPISGHRSVSWYQQTPGQGLQFLFEYFSETQRNKGNFPGRFSGRQFSNSRSEMNVSTLELGDSALYLCASSYGQYTGELFFGEGSRLTVL.

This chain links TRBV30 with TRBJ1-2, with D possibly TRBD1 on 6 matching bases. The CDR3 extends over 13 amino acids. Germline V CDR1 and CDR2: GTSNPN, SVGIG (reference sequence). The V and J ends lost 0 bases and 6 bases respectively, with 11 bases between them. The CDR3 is CAWSVQQGHGYTF. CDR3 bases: TGTGCCTGGAGTGTACAACAGGGACATGGCTACACCTTC.

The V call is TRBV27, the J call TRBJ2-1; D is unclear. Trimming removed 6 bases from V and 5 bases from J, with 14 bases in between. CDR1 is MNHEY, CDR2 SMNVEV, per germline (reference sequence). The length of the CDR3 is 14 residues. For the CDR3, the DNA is TGTGCCAGCAGCTTGTCTCTAGGCCACAATGAGCAGTTCTTC. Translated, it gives CASSLSLGHNEQFF.

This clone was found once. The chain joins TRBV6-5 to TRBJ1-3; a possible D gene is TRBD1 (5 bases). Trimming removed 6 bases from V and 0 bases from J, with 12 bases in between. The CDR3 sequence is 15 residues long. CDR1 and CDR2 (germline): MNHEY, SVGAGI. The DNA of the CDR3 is TGTGCCAGCAGCCTGACAGCTGTCTCTGGAAACACCATATATTTT. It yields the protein CASSLTAVSGNTIYF.

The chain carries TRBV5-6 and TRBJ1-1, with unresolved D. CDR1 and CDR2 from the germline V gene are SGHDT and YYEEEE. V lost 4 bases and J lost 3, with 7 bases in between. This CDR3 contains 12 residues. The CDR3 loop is CASSRQDTEAFF. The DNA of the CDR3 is TGTGCCAGCAGCCGGCAGGACACTGAAGCTTTCTTT.

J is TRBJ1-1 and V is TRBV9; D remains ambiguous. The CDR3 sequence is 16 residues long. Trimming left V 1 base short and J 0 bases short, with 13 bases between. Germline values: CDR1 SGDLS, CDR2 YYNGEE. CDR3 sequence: CASSVSPGGLNTEAFF. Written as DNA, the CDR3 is TGTGCCAGCAGCGTATCCCCAGGAGGACTGAACACTGAAGCTTTCTTT.